The clone carrying this T cell receptor (beta chain) was observed many times. Its cognate antigen is unknown. TCRdb re-analysed the 5' RACE reads in MiXCR, keeping a single row per CDR3 protein. Here the sample spans roughly 280,000 distinct CDR3 sequences, roughly 10% being singletons. The sample comes from a study of identical twins. Study-level findings and limits: The authors drew conclusions from cross-sectional statistical analysis rather than following the same donors. Monozygotic twins shared more out-of-frame TCR alpha than recombination models predicted. Excess low generation probability was seen in twin-shared out-of-frame alpha sequences.

CDR3 length: 15 amino acids. Germline V gene lookup returns CDR1 SGHRS and CDR2 YFSETQ. Deletions cut 4 bases from V and 0 bases from J, with 10 bases between. All donors were healthy, and all were Caucasian. This sample also belongs to another study, concerning yellow fever vaccine responses in identical twins.

The clonotype was recovered from a woman younger than 35 in good health. Sequencing input: CD8+ T cells sorted from blood. The J gene is TRBJ1-4, the V gene TRBV5-1; D might be TRBD1 (6 bases). DNA for the CDR3: TGCGCCAGCAGCGTGGACAGCTCAACTAATGAAAAACTGTTTTTT. This encodes CASSVDSSTNEKLFF.